This TCR beta chain was observed in a study of T cells in Graves' hyperthyroidism and ophthalmopathy. Study overall: Peripheral blood samples were taken at initial diagnosis, prior to any treatment.

CDR3 length: 16 amino acids. Germline lookup yields CDR1 SGHTA and CDR2 FQGNSA. Trimming at V came to 2 bases and at J to 7 bases, leaving 9 bases not matched to a gene. Amplification of TCR beta CDR3 regions used RNA as the template. When the TCR CDR3 underwent first-round RT-PCR, the HTBI primer set was used. TCRdb recomputed calls from the multiplex PCR reads with MiXCR, one row per CDR3 protein. This table holds about 530,000 distinct CDR3 sequences, more than 15% found once. Ophthalmopathy patients showed a Clinical Activity Score of at least 3, NOSPECS grade of at least 4 and duration under 3 months. Exclusion of patients followed from uncontrolled infection, other autoimmune disease, pregnancy or lactation. This clonotype showed up many times. The antigen remains unidentified. Broader study findings: Blood held most thyroid clonotypes expanded above 0.001 frequency.

The sequencing sample was made of blood. The sequence came from a woman under 30 with Graves' ophthalmopathy. V gene TRBV7-2 combines with J gene TRBJ2-4; 9 bases agree with TRBD2. In DNA form, the CDR3 reads TGTGCCAGCAGCTTAAGCGGCGGGAGGGCTGTGAACATTCAGTACTTC. The encoded protein is CASSLSGGRAVNIQYF.